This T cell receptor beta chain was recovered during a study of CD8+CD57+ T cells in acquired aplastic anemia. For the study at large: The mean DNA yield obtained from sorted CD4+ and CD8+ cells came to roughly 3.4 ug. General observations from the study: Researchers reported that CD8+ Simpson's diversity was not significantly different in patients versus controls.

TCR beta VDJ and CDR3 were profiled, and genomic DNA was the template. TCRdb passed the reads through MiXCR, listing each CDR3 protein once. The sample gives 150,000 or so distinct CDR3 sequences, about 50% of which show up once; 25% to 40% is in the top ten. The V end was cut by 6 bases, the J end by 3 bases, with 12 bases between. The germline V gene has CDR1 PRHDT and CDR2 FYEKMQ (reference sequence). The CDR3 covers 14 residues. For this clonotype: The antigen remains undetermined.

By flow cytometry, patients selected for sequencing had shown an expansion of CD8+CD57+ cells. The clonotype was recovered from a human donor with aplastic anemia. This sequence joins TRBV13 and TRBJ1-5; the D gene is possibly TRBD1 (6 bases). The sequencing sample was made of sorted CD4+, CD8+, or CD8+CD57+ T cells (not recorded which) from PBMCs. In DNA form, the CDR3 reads TGTGCCAGCAGGTTGACAGGTATCAATCAGCCCCAGCATTTT. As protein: CASRLTGINQPQHF.